Listed below are T cell receptor beta chains from one sample, sequenced in a study of T-cell reconstitution after alpha-beta-depleted transplantation in children. TCRdb re-called the PCR reads through MiXCR, storing one row per CDR3 protein. The table lists around 450,000 distinct CDR3 sequences, 15% to 20% of them singletons. The specimen was PBMCs, mostly from graft donor cells, collected 360 days after TCRalphabeta/CD19-depleted stem cell transplant. These receptors were collected from a boy under three years old who had a stem cell transplant for Wiskott-Aldrich syndrome, so the T cells may come from the graft donor. Both conserved end residues are part of each CDR3. D genes are given only for firm matches. A clone size is listed for some rows: how often the clone was seen (once, few, many), or a class if it is expanded.

J gene: TRBJ2-1
D gene: .
V gene: TRBV4-1
clone size: few
CDR3 protein: CASSQVFWQGRHNEQFF
CDR3 DNA: TGCGCCAGCAGCCAAGTCTTCTGGCAGGGAAGACACAATGAGCAGTTCTTC

J gene: TRBJ2-3
D gene: TRBD2
V gene: TRBV4-1
clone size: few
CDR3 protein: CASSPDSYLAGALTDTQYF
CDR3 DNA: TGCGCCAGCAGCCCAGACTCGTATCTAGCGGGGGCCCTCACAGATACGCAGTATTTT

J gene: TRBJ1-6
D gene: TRBD1
V gene: TRBV7-6
clone size: .
CDR3 protein: CASSLGGGQGASPLHF
CDR3 DNA: TGTGCCAGCAGCTTAGGCGGGGGACAGGGGGCGTCACCCCTCCACTTT

J gene: TRBJ2-1
D gene: .
V gene: TRBV4-3
clone size: many
CDR3 protein: CASSQESSIRAEQFF
CDR3 DNA: TGCGCCAGCAGCCAAGAAAGTAGTATTCGGGCAGAGCAGTTCTTC

J gene: TRBJ2-2
D gene: .
V gene: TRBV28
clone size: .
CDR3 protein: CASSPSDDANTGELFF
CDR3 DNA: TGTGCCAGCAGCCCATCTGACGATGCGAACACCGGGGAGCTGTTTTTT

J gene: TRBJ1-5
D gene: .
V gene: TRBV15
clone size: few
CDR3 protein: CATSRGGVGQPQHF
CDR3 DNA: TGTGCCACCAGCAGAGGGGGGGTAGGTCAGCCCCAGCATTTT

J gene: TRBJ2-7
D gene: .
V gene: TRBV28
clone size: few
CDR3 protein: CASSQNLLSPGPITYEQYF
CDR3 DNA: TGTGCCAGCAGTCAAAATTTACTCTCCCCGGGACCGATTACCTACGAGCAGTACTTC

J gene: TRBJ1-4
D gene: TRBD1
V gene: TRBV29-1
clone size: .
CDR3 protein: CSARRTGATNEKLFF
CDR3 DNA: TGCAGCGCCCGAAGGACAGGGGCAACTAATGAAAAACTGTTTTTT

J gene: TRBJ2-7
D gene: .
V gene: TRBV5-1
clone size: .
CDR3 protein: CASSFLGGIPYEQYF
CDR3 DNA: TGCGCCAGCAGCTTCTTAGGAGGTATACCCTACGAGCAGTACTTC

J gene: TRBJ2-7
D gene: .
V gene: TRBV5-1
clone size: many
CDR3 protein: CASSLAAVFSYEQYF
CDR3 DNA: TGCGCCAGCAGCTTGGCGGCGGTATTCTCCTACGAGCAGTACTTC

J gene: TRBJ1-1
D gene: .
V gene: TRBV20-1
clone size: few
CDR3 protein: CSARDFLNTEAFF
CDR3 DNA: TGCAGTGCTAGGGACTTCCTGAACACTGAAGCTTTCTTT

J gene: TRBJ1-1
D gene: .
V gene: TRBV12-3/TRBV12-4
clone size: few
CDR3 protein: CASSLAGNRATEAFF
CDR3 DNA: TGTGCCAGCAGTTTAGCCGGAAACAGGGCCACTGAAGCTTTCTTT

J gene: TRBJ2-5
D gene: .
V gene: TRBV3-1
clone size: .
CDR3 protein: CASSSQGFRETQYF
CDR3 DNA: TGTGCCAGCAGCTCTCAGGGGTTCAGGGAGACCCAGTACTTC

J gene: TRBJ1-4
D gene: .
V gene: TRBV29-1
clone size: .
CDR3 protein: CSVSYLGEKLFF
CDR3 DNA: TGCAGCGTTTCGTATTTAGGTGAAAAACTGTTTTTT

J gene: TRBJ2-4
D gene: .
V gene: TRBV7-2
clone size: .
CDR3 protein: CASSLGRDNIQYF
CDR3 DNA: TGTGCCAGCAGCTTAGGGAGGGACAACATTCAGTACTTC

J gene: TRBJ2-7
D gene: .
V gene: TRBV19
clone size: few
CDR3 protein: CASSIVDGSSYEQYF
CDR3 DNA: TGTGCCAGTAGTATAGTGGACGGAAGCTCCTACGAGCAGTACTTC

J gene: TRBJ2-3
D gene: .
V gene: TRBV3-1
clone size: few
CDR3 protein: CASSPAGSPRTQYF
CDR3 DNA: TGTGCCAGCAGCCCAGCGGGTTCCCCCCGGACGCAGTATTTT

J gene: TRBJ2-7
D gene: TRBD1
V gene: TRBV11-2
clone size: few
CDR3 protein: CASSKFRGPGEQYF
CDR3 DNA: TGTGCCAGCAGCAAATTCAGGGGGCCGGGGGAGCAGTACTTC

J gene: TRBJ2-2
D gene: .
V gene: TRBV29-1
clone size: few
CDR3 protein: CSVGNTGELFF
CDR3 DNA: TGCAGCGTCGGTAACACCGGGGAGCTGTTTTTT

J gene: TRBJ2-1
D gene: .
V gene: TRBV4-1
clone size: few
CDR3 protein: CASSPYGARDNEQFF
CDR3 DNA: TGCGCCAGCAGCCCGTATGGGGCGAGGGACAATGAGCAGTTCTTC

J gene: TRBJ2-2
D gene: .
V gene: TRBV29-1
clone size: few
CDR3 protein: CSARQRENTGELFF
CDR3 DNA: TGCAGCGCCAGACAGAGGGAGAACACCGGGGAGCTGTTTTTT

J gene: TRBJ2-5
D gene: TRBD2
V gene: TRBV20-1
clone size: many
CDR3 protein: CSATRTFSGGTQYF
CDR3 DNA: TGCAGTGCTACTAGGACTTTTAGCGGGGGGACCCAGTACTTC

J gene: TRBJ2-7
D gene: TRBD1
V gene: TRBV4-3
clone size: many
CDR3 protein: CASSQGVGQGLYEQYF
CDR3 DNA: TGCGCCAGCAGCCAAGGGGTCGGACAGGGACTCTACGAGCAGTACTTC

J gene: TRBJ2-7
D gene: .
V gene: TRBV12-3/TRBV12-4
clone size: few
CDR3 protein: CASTPLRGPYEQYF
CDR3 DNA: TGTGCCAGCACCCCTTTGAGGGGACCCTACGAGCAGTACTTC

J gene: TRBJ2-5
D gene: TRBD2
V gene: TRBV15
clone size: few
CDR3 protein: CATSREESGGETQYF
CDR3 DNA: TGTGCCACCAGCAGAGAAGAAAGCGGGGGTGAGACCCAGTACTTC

J gene: TRBJ1-6
D gene: TRBD1
V gene: TRBV4-3
clone size: .
CDR3 protein: CASSQSPGGNSPLHF
CDR3 DNA: TGCGCCAGCAGCCAATCCCCAGGGGGCAATTCACCCCTCCACTTT

J gene: TRBJ2-7
D gene: .
V gene: TRBV10-3
clone size: .
CDR3 protein: CAISSLRERDEQYF
CDR3 DNA: TGTGCCATCAGCAGCCTCAGGGAGAGGGACGAGCAGTACTTC

J gene: TRBJ2-3
D gene: .
V gene: TRBV7-9
clone size: few
CDR3 protein: CASSLDPKRWETDTQYF
CDR3 DNA: TGTGCCAGCAGCTTAGACCCCAAGAGATGGGAGACAGATACGCAGTATTTT

J gene: TRBJ2-4
D gene: TRBD1
V gene: TRBV4-3
clone size: .
CDR3 protein: CASSQDSGTEGIQYF
CDR3 DNA: TGCGCCAGCAGCCAAGATTCCGGGACAGAGGGCATTCAGTACTTC

J gene: TRBJ1-2
D gene: .
V gene: TRBV6-2/TRBV6-3
clone size: .
CDR3 protein: CASSYSTFNYGYTF
CDR3 DNA: TGTGCCAGCAGTTACTCGACGTTTAACTATGGCTACACCTTC

J gene: TRBJ1-2
D gene: TRBD1
V gene: TRBV27
clone size: few
CDR3 protein: CASSHRGAGGYTF
CDR3 DNA: TGTGCCAGCAGTCACAGGGGGGCAGGAGGCTACACCTTC

J gene: TRBJ2-5
D gene: .
V gene: TRBV10-3
clone size: few
CDR3 protein: CAISEPGWQFETQYF
CDR3 DNA: TGTGCCATCAGTGAGCCCGGCTGGCAGTTTGAGACCCAGTACTTC

J gene: TRBJ2-2
D gene: .
V gene: TRBV5-1
clone size: many
CDR3 protein: CASSLGTGTGELFF
CDR3 DNA: TGCGCCAGCAGCTTGGGGACGGGCACCGGGGAGCTGTTTTTT

J gene: TRBJ2-7
D gene: TRBD1
V gene: TRBV29-1
clone size: few
CDR3 protein: CSAIRDRGYEQYF
CDR3 DNA: TGCAGCGCGATCCGGGACAGGGGCTACGAGCAGTACTTC

J gene: TRBJ2-7
D gene: .
V gene: TRBV5-1
clone size: few
CDR3 protein: CASSLARSHSYEQYF
CDR3 DNA: TGCGCCAGCAGCTTGGCCAGGTCCCACTCCTACGAGCAGTACTTC

J gene: TRBJ2-5
D gene: TRBD1
V gene: TRBV12-3/TRBV12-4
clone size: .
CDR3 protein: CASSHDRAETQYF
CDR3 DNA: TGTGCCAGCAGCCATGACAGGGCAGAGACCCAGTACTTC

J gene: TRBJ2-2
D gene: .
V gene: TRBV24-1
clone size: few
CDR3 protein: CATSASGLTGELFF
CDR3 DNA: TGTGCCACCAGTGCTTCCGGGCTCACCGGGGAGCTGTTTTTT

J gene: TRBJ2-1
D gene: TRBD2
V gene: TRBV20-1
clone size: few
CDR3 protein: CSARSPGLASHNEQFF
CDR3 DNA: TGCAGTGCTAGATCCCCGGGACTAGCATCCCACAATGAGCAGTTCTTC

J gene: TRBJ2-1
D gene: .
V gene: TRBV20-1
clone size: once
CDR3 protein: CSASAQFEQFF
CDR3 DNA: TGCAGTGCTAGTGCCCAGTTTGAGCAGTTCTTC

J gene: TRBJ2-7
D gene: .
V gene: TRBV20-1
clone size: few
CDR3 protein: CSASRLETPSGQYF
CDR3 DNA: TGCAGTGCTAGTAGACTAGAAACCCCCTCCGGGCAGTACTTC

J gene: TRBJ2-5
D gene: .
V gene: TRBV20-1
clone size: .
CDR3 protein: CSATDLGEETQYF
CDR3 DNA: TGCAGTGCTACGGACTTAGGGGAAGAGACCCAGTACTTC

J gene: TRBJ1-2
D gene: .
V gene: TRBV10-2
clone size: .
CDR3 protein: CASTRDTFNYGYTF
CDR3 DNA: TGCGCCAGCACCCGGGACACCTTTAACTATGGCTACACCTTC

J gene: TRBJ2-6
D gene: TRBD2
V gene: TRBV3-1
clone size: few
CDR3 protein: CASSQFAGGPASGANVLTF
CDR3 DNA: TGTGCCAGCAGCCAATTCGCGGGAGGGCCTGCTTCTGGGGCCAACGTCCTGACTTTC

J gene: TRBJ2-6
D gene: .
V gene: TRBV2
clone size: once
CDR3 protein: CASSERFSGANVLTF
CDR3 DNA: TGTGCCAGCAGTGAAAGATTCTCTGGGGCCAACGTCCTGACTTTC

J gene: TRBJ1-6
D gene: .
V gene: TRBV5-5
clone size: few
CDR3 protein: CASSPSDRYGNSPLHF
CDR3 DNA: TGTGCCAGCAGCCCTTCCGATCGTTACGGGAATTCACCCCTCCACTTT

J gene: TRBJ2-5
D gene: TRBD2
V gene: TRBV20-1
clone size: few
CDR3 protein: CSARSTSGSFVGGETQYF
CDR3 DNA: TGCAGTGCTAGGTCAACTAGCGGGAGTTTTGTCGGTGGGGAGACCCAGTACTTC

J gene: TRBJ2-5
D gene: .
V gene: TRBV27
clone size: .
CDR3 protein: CASGLSQETQYF
CDR3 DNA: TGTGCCAGCGGACTGTCCCAAGAGACCCAGTACTTC